The 5 T cell receptor beta chains below all came from one sample that was sequenced in a study of neurological immune-mediated disorders. MiXCR was run by TCRdb on the 5' RACE reads, yielding one entry per CDR3 protein. The table shows approximately 82,000 distinct CDR3 sequences, with about 14% occurring only once. Material for sequencing was PBMCs. The receptors stem from a woman aged 45-65 years in good health.

The J gene is TRBJ2-2, the V gene TRBV6-5; the match to TRBD1 covers 8 bases. The CDR3 loop spans 14 amino acids. CDR1 is MNHEY, CDR2 SVGAGI, per germline. J lost 6 bases, V lost 9 bases, and 9 bases had no gene match. CDR3 DNA: TGTGCCAGTCGAGGACAGGGAAGGGCCGGGGAGCTGTTTTTT. Translation: CASRGQGRAGELFF.

As regards this clonotype: This may come from a read error, since a much larger clone is one base off. This chain joins TRBV12-3 or TRBV12-4 and TRBJ2-6; D possibly matches TRBD1 or TRBD2 (5 bases each). The CDR3 is 15 residues long. The CDR3 region has the DNA TGTGTCAGCAGGGAGACTGTACTTGGGGCCAACGTCCTGACTTTC. It yields the protein CVSRETVLGANVLTF.

There are many counts of this clonotype. V gene TRBV20-1 combines with J gene TRBJ2-5; TRBD2 aligns across 7 bases. Germline-derived CDR1 and CDR2 are DFQATT and SNEGSKA (reference sequence). There are 14 residues in the CDR3. The junction had 5 bases not matched to a gene; V was cut back by 0 bases and J by 4 bases. The CDR3 spells CSARDISSGETQYF. The DNA for the CDR3 is TGCAGTGCTAGAGATATATCTAGCGGAGAGACCCAGTACTTC.

In its sample, this clonotype was seen many times. The V and J genes are TRBV7-8 and TRBJ2-3; a possible D gene is TRBD2 (6 bases). Germline CDR1 and CDR2: SGHVS and FQNEAQ. The CDR3 extends over 16 amino acids. V shed 5 bases and J shed 2 bases, with 17 bases lying between them. CDR3 residues: CASSLGGSPYTDTQYF. The CDR3 nucleotides read TGTGCCAGCAGCCTCGGAGGGTCTCCGTACACAGATACGCAGTATTTT.

This clonotype was found a few times. This chain connects TRBV27 to TRBJ1-1; the D gene is possibly TRBD1 (6 bases). This CDR3 has 13 amino acids. Looked up from germline, CDR1 is MNHEY and CDR2 is SMNVEV (reference sequence). Trimming shortened V by 8 bases and J by 1 base, and 11 bases separated the two germline ends. The CDR3 coding sequence is TGTGCCAGCCAGGGGTTAAGGAACACTGAAGCTTTCTTT. It codes for CASQGLRNTEAFF.